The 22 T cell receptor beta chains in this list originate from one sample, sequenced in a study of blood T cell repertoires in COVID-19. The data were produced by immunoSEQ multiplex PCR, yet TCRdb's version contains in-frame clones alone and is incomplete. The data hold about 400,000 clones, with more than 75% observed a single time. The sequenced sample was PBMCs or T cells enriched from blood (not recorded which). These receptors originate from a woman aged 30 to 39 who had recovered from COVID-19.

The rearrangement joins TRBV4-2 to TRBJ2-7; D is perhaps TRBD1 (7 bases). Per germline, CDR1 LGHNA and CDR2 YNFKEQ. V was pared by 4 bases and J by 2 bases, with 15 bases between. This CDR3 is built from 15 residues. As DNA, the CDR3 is TGTGCCAGCAGCCCCAGGGGGGACTCAGCCTACGAGCAGTACTTC. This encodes CASSPRGDSAYEQYF.

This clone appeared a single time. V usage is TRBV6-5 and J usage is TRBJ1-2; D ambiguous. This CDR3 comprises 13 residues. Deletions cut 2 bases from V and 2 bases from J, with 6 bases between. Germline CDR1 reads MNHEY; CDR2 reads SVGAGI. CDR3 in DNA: TGTGCCAGCAGTTACACTTTAAACTATGGCTACACCTTC. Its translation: CASSYTLNYGYTF.

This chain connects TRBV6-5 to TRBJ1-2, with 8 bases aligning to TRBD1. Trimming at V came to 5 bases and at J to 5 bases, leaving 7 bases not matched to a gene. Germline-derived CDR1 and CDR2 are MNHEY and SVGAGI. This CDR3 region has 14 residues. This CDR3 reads CASSIGQGSYGYTF. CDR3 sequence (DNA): TGTGCCAGCAGTATCGGACAGGGCTCATATGGCTACACCTTC.

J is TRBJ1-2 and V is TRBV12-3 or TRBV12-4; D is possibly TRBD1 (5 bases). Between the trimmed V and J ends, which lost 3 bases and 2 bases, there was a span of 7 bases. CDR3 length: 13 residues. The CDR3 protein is CASSLSGNYGYTF. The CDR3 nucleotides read TGTGCCAGCAGTTTGTCAGGGAACTATGGCTACACCTTC.

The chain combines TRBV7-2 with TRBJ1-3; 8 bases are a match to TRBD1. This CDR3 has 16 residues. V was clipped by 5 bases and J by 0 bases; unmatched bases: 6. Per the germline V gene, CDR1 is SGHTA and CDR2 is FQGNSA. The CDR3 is CASSQRQGSSGNTIYF. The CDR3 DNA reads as TGTGCCAGCAGCCAGCGACAGGGGAGCTCTGGAAACACCATATATTTT.

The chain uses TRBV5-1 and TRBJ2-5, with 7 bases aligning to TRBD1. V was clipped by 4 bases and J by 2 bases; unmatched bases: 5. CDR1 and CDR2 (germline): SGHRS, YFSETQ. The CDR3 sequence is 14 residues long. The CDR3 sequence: CASSNTGAQETQYF. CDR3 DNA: TGCGCCAGCAGCAATACAGGGGCACAAGAGACCCAGTACTTC.

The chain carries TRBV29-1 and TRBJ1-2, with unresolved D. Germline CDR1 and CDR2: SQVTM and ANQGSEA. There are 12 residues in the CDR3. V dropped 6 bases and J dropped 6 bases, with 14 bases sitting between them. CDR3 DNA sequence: TGCAGCGTAGCTCTCTCAGAGGATGGCTACACCTTC. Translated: CSVALSEDGYTF.

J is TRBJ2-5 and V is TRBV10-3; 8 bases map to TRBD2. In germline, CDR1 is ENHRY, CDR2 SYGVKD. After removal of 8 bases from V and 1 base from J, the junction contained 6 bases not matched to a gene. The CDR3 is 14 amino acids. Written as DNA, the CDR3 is TGTGCCATCTCCCTAGCGGGTTCCCAAGAGACCCAGTACTTC. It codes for CAISLAGSQETQYF.

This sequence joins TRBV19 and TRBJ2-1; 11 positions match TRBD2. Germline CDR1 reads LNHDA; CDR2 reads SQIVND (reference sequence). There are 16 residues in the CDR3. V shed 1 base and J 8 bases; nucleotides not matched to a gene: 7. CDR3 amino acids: CASSIVVLAGVDEQFF. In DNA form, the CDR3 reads TGTGCCAGTAGTATAGTTGTACTAGCGGGAGTCGATGAGCAGTTCTTC. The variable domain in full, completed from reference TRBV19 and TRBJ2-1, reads DGGITQSPKYLFRKEGQNVTLSCEQNLNHDAMYWYRQDPGQGLRLIYYSQIVNDFQKGDIAEGYSVSREKKESFPLTVTSAQKNPTAFYLCASSIVVLAGVDEQFFGPGTRLTVL.

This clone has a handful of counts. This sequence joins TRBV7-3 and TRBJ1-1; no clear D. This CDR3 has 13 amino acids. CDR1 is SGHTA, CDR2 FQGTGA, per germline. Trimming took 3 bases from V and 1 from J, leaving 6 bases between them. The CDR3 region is CASSFYKNTEAFF. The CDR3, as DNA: TGTGCCAGCAGCTTTTACAAGAACACTGAAGCTTTCTTT.

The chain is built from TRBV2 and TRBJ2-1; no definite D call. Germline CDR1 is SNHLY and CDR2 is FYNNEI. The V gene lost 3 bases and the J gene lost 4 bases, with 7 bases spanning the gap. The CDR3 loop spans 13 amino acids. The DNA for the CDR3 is TGTGCCAGCAGTGAGGCTCAGTACAATGAGCAGTTCTTC. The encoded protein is CASSEAQYNEQFF.

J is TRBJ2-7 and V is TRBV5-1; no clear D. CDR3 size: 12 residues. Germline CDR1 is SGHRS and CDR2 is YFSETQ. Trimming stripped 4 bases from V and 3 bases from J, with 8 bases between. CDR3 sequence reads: CASSSTGYEQYF. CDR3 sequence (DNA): TGCGCCAGCAGCAGTACCGGCTACGAGCAGTACTTC.

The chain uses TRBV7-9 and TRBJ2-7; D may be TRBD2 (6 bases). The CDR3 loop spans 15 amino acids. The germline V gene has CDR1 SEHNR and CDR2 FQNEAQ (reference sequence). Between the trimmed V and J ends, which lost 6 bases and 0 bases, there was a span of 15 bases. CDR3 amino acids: CASSHPGLRSYEQYF. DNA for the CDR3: TGTGCCAGCAGTCATCCGGGACTCCGCTCCTACGAGCAGTACTTC. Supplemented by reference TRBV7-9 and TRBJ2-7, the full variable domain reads DTGVSQNPRHKITKRGQNVTFRCDPISEHNRLYWYRQTLGQGPEFLTYFQNEAQLEKSRLLSDRFSAERPKGSFSTLEIQRTEQGDSAMYLCASSHPGLRSYEQYFGPGTRLTVT.

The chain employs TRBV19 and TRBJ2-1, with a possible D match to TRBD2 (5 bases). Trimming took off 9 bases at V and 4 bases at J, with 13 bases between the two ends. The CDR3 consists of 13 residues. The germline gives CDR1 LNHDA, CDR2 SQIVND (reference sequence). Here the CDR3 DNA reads TGTGCCAGCTCTTGGACGGGATACAATGAGCAGTTCTTC. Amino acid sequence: CASSWTGYNEQFF. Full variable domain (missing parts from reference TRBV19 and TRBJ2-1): DGGITQSPKYLFRKEGQNVTLSCEQNLNHDAMYWYRQDPGQGLRLIYYSQIVNDFQKGDIAEGYSVSREKKESFPLTVTSAQKNPTAFYLCASSWTGYNEQFFGPGTRLTVL.

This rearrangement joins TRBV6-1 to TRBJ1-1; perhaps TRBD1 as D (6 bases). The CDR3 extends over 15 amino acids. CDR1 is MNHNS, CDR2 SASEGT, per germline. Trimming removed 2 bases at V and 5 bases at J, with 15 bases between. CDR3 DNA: TGTGCCAGCAGTGAATTCGGGGGGGCGGGAACTGAAGCTTTCTTT. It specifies CASSEFGGAGTEAFF.

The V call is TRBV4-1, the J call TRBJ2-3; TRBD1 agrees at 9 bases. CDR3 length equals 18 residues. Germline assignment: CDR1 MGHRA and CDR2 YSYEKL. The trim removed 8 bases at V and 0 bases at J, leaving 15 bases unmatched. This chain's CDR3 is CASRQGDATATSTDTQYF. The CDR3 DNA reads TGCGCCAGCCGACAGGGGGACGCCACAGCCACTAGCACAGATACGCAGTATTTT.

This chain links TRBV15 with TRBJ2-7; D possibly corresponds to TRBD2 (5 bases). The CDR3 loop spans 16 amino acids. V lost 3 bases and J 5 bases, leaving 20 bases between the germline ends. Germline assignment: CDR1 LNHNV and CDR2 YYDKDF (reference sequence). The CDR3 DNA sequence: TGTGCCACCAGCAGTCCTTTGGCGGGCCAAGTCCACGAGCAGTACTTC. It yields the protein CATSSPLAGQVHEQYF. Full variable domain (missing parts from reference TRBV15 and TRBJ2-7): DAMVIQNPRYQVTQFGKPVTLSCSQTLNHNVMYWYQQKSSQAPKLLFHYYDKDFNNEADTPDNFQSRRPNTSFCFLDIRSPGLGDTAMYLCATSSPLAGQVHEQYFGPGTRLTVT.

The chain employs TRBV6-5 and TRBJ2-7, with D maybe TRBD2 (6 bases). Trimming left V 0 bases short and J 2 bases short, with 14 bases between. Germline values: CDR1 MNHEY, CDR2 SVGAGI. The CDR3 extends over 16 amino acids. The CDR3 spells CASSYSGGVTAYEQYF. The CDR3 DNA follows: TGTGCCAGCAGTTACTCAGGCGGGGTAACAGCCTACGAGCAGTACTTC.

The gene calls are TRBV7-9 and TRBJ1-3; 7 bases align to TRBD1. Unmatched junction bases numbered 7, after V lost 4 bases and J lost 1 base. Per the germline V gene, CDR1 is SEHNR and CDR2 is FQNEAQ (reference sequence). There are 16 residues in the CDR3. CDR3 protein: CASSSQGVRSGNTIYF. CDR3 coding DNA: TGTGCCAGCAGCTCCCAGGGGGTCAGGTCTGGAAACACCATATATTTT.

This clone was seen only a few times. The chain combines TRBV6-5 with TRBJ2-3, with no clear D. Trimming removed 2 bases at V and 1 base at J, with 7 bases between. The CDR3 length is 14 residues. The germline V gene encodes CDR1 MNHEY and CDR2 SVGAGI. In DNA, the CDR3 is TGTGCCAGCAGTTACGGGCAGCGCACAGATACGCAGTATTTT. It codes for CASSYGQRTDTQYF.

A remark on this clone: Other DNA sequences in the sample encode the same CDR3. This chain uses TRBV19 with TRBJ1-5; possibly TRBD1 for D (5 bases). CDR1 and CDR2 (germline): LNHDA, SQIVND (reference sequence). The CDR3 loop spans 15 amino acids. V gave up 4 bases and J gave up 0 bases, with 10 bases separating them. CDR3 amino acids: CASSTQGDSNQPQHF. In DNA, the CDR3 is TGTGCCAGTAGTACCCAAGGGGATAGCAATCAGCCCCAGCATTTT.

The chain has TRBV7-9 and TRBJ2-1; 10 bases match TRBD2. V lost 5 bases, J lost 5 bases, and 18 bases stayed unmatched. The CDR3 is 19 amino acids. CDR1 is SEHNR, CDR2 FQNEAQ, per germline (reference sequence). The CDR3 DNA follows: TGTGCCAGCAGCCCCAGGGTGACTAGCGGGCCAGGGGGGGACAATGAGCAGTTCTTC. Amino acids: CASSPRVTSGPGGDNEQFF.